These T cell receptor beta chains were read from a single sample in a study of cytomegalovirus exposure and HLA in healthy donors. Assay used: immunoSEQ multiplex PCR; TCRdb lists only in-frame clones, some missing. The sample has some 150,000 clones; approximately 10% are singletons. Input material: PBMCs. Every receptor here comes from a woman aged 40 to 50 in good health and CMV-seropositive. CDR3s include the opening cysteine and the closing phenylalanine or tryptophan. A D gene is named only where the DNA matches it firmly.

d_call v_call cdr3_aa
TRBD2 TRBV10-3 CASSMASGRIAYEQYF
TRBD1 TRBV5-1 CASSSLGTGGEKLFF
TRBD1 TRBV6-6 CASTPDRVTNEKLFF
- TRBV9 CASSVAEYGYTF
TRBD2 TRBV7-2 CASSSRGGSSYEQYF
TRBD1 TRBV11-3 CASSLDETGGQYEQYF
- TRBV5-1 CASSLDLRTEAFF
- TRBV27 CASSPPGVRETQYF
TRBD1 TRBV2 CASCKNQGDEQFF
TRBD1 TRBV14 CASSPDRASGYTF
TRBD1 TRBV9 CASSVYDRGLQETQYF
- TRBV7-2 CASSLAHGGEAFF
TRBD1 TRBV27 CASSPGQGISYTF
TRBD1 TRBV10-3 CAISESRGNQETQYF
TRBD1 TRBV5-4 CASSHVRTGTGGGYTF
TRBD1 TRBV5-1 CASSRAGGSENTEAFF
- TRBV2 CASSVAGSNTEAFF
TRBD1 TRBV19 CASARTGQGNTEAFF
TRBD1 TRBV27 CASSKTGSSYEQYF
TRBD1 TRBV7-9 CASRRTGTGNTGELFF
- TRBV5-1 CASSLEADGNTIYF
TRBD1 TRBV29-1 CSVRTGRATGELFF
- TRBV7-2 CASSLGAGGTEAFF
TRBD2 TRBV6-5 CASRREAYNEQFF
TRBD1 TRBV6-5 CASRPGTGGYGYTF
- TRBV5-1 CASSLLGVGSYEQYF
- TRBV5-1 CASSLGHEISDTQYF
TRBD1 TRBV4-3 CASSQAIGTGGADEQYF
- TRBV18 CASSPTDMNTEAFF
- TRBV6-6 CASSYSTGRNSPLHF
- TRBV7-9 CASSPTGEEVLFF
- TRBV6-5 CASSATGTRPEAFF
TRBD1 TRBV7-9 CASSLTGERTQYF
TRBD2 TRBV5-4 CASSLIGSGGAVDGELFF
TRBD1 TRBV19 CASSKGQGLGAFF
TRBD1 TRBV5-3 CARSLDVGQGRF
TRBD1 TRBV9 CASSGGQGTFYGYTF
TRBD2 TRBV5-1 CASSHGLAANEQFF
TRBD1 TRBV6-6 CASSYNRGTEAFF
TRBD1 TRBV6-5 CASSYGTGDYGYTF
- TRBV6-5 CASNSRQGGEQYF
- TRBV7-2 CASSPGGGDGYGYTF
TRBD1 TRBV5-4 CASSSRGQGNYEQYF
- TRBV4-3 CASSQGVAGEQYF
TRBD1 TRBV23-1 CASPQRTGGYTGELFF
TRBD2 TRBV6-5 CASSLGLVSYNEQFF
- TRBV5-1 CASSPDFNTQYF
- TRBV18 CASSHNTGFGENEAFF
- TRBV7-9 CASSFDSIHEQYF
- TRBV5-1 CASSFLGPTEAFF